This T cell receptor beta chain was captured in a study of blood T cell repertoires in COVID-19. Study in general: Sample material is recorded as cDNA or gDNA derived from T cells, B-cell-depleted T cells, or PBMCs.

The data were produced by immunoSEQ multiplex PCR, yet TCRdb's version contains in-frame clones alone and is incomplete. The table lists under 350,000 clones, 83% of them singletons. The germline V gene has CDR1 GTSNPN and CDR2 SVGIG (reference sequence). Trimming stripped 4 bases from V and 0 bases from J, with 13 bases between. The CDR3 is made up of 14 amino acids. This sequence was found in a woman between 45 and 60 years old who had recovered from COVID-19. This chain connects TRBV30 to TRBJ2-7; D perhaps matches TRBD1 (5 bases). Material: peripheral blood. CDR3 bases: TGTGCCTGGACCAGGGTAAGGAACTCCTACGAGCAGTACTTC. This sequence encodes CAWTRVRNSYEQYF.